Shown below are 14 T cell receptor beta chains from a single sample sequenced in a study of blood T cell repertoires in COVID-19. Here immunoSEQ multiplex PCR was the method, and the copy in TCRdb shows in-frame clones only, minus some. The sample shows 160,000 or so clones, around 87% of them seen only once. The sequenced sample consisted of PBMCs or T cells enriched from blood (not recorded which). All receptors come from a woman aged 45-59 years who had recovered from COVID-19.

V is TRBV6-5 and J is TRBJ1-2; 10 bases fit TRBD1. Losses at the gene ends were 2 bases for V and 2 bases for J; bases not matched to a gene: 5. This CDR3 is 16 amino acids long. The V gene's germline CDR1 is MNHEY and CDR2 SVGAGI. As DNA, the CDR3 is TGTGCCAGCAGTTACGTTGGGACAGGGGTCAACTATGGCTACACCTTC. Protein: CASSYVGTGVNYGYTF.

The genes are TRBV5-4 and TRBJ2-1, with 7 bases lining up with TRBD1. CDR3 length equals 15 residues. Per the germline V gene, CDR1 is SGHNT and CDR2 is YYREEE (reference sequence). J lost 0 bases, V lost 2 bases, and 2 bases had no gene match. The CDR3 nucleotides read TGTGCCAGCAGCTTAGACAGGGCCTCCTACAATGAGCAGTTCTTC. Translating it yields CASSLDRASYNEQFF.

V gene TRBV9 combines with J gene TRBJ2-1; D might be TRBD2 (6 bases). The length of the CDR3 is 15 residues. V lost 4 bases to trimming and J lost 0 bases, with 11 bases between them. Germline lookup yields CDR1 SGDLS and CDR2 YYNGEE. In DNA form, the CDR3 reads TGTGCCAGCAGCCTCATCGGGAGCTCCTACAATGAGCAGTTCTTC. Its translation: CASSLIGSSYNEQFF. The full variable domain, its missing parts supplied by reference TRBV9 and TRBJ2-1, is DSGVTQTPKHLITATGQRVTLRCSPRSGDLSVYWYQQSLDQGLQFLIQYYNGEERAKGNILERFSAQQFPDLHSELNLSSLELGDSALYFCASSLIGSSYNEQFFGPGTRLTVL.

This clone was seen once. V and J are TRBV29-1 and TRBJ1-2; no reliable D call. The germline V gene has CDR1 SQVTM and CDR2 ANQGSEA. Deletions cut 7 bases from V and 5 bases from J, with 11 bases between. The CDR3 totals 11 residues. The CDR3 loop reads CSGQHLYGYTF. The CDR3, as DNA: TGCAGCGGACAACATCTATATGGCTACACCTTC.

Turning to this clone: This sample also contains other DNA sequences that code for the same CDR3. This chain joins TRBV19 and TRBJ1-1, with D perhaps TRBD1 (5 bases). Germline V CDR1 and CDR2: LNHDA, SQIVND (reference sequence). The CDR3 spans 14 residues. With 2 bases removed from V and 4 bases from J, the gap between germline ends came to 11 bases. The CDR3 here is CASSITGGGTEAFF. The CDR3 region has the DNA TGTGCCAGTAGTATAACGGGGGGTGGCACTGAAGCTTTCTTT.

CDR3 in amino acids: CASSPQGENQPQHF. CDR3 in DNA: TGTGCCAGTAGCCCACAGGGGGAAAATCAGCCCCAGCATTTT. This chain links TRBV19 with TRBJ1-5; TRBD1 agrees at 8 bases. J lost 4 bases, V lost 6 bases, and 5 bases had no gene match. The CDR3 has 14 amino acids. The germline gives CDR1 LNHDA, CDR2 SQIVND (reference sequence).

This sequence joins TRBV5-1 and TRBJ2-7; D unclear. The germline V and J ends were trimmed by 0 bases and 3 bases, with 7 bases remaining between them. This CDR3 contains 13 residues. The V gene's germline CDR1 is SGHRS and CDR2 YFSETQ. CDR3 sequence: CASSLDAVYEQYF. CDR3 bases: TGCGCCAGCAGCTTGGATGCAGTCTACGAGCAGTACTTC.

This chain uses TRBV7-3 with TRBJ2-5; a possible D gene is TRBD2 (6 bases). Germline V gene data show CDR1 as SGHTA and CDR2 as FQGTGA. The CDR3 is 14 amino acids. Deletions cut 2 bases from V and 5 bases from J, with 12 bases between. CDR3 residues: CASSLGGAGETQYF. CDR3 DNA: TGTGCCAGCAGCTTAGGAGGGGCCGGTGAGACCCAGTACTTC.

The V and J genes are TRBV6-5 and TRBJ2-2; tentatively, D is TRBD1 (6 bases). Germline V gene lookup returns CDR1 MNHEY and CDR2 SVGAGI. Trimming left V 2 bases short and J 7 bases short, with 14 bases between. This CDR3 spans 15 amino acids. Here the CDR3 reads CASSYQTLGGGELFF. The CDR3 DNA is TGTGCCAGCAGTTACCAAACCCTAGGGGGCGGGGAGCTGTTTTTT.

The chain carries TRBV3-1 (or the pseudogene TRBV3-2) and TRBJ1-1; 7 bases agree with TRBD1. The length of the CDR3 is 14 residues. Trimming took 4 bases from V and 3 from J; bases not matched to a gene: 5. The germline gives CDR1 LGHDT, CDR2 YNNKEL (reference sequence). In DNA form, the CDR3 reads TGTGCCAGCAGCCGGAAGGGACAGTACACTGAAGCTTTCTTT. Translation: CASSRKGQYTEAFF.

The rearrangement uses TRBV5-1 and TRBJ1-2, with TRBD1 matching 9 bases. V trimming: 5 bases; J trimming: 4 bases; junction bases outside the gene matches: 15. Germline loops: CDR1 SGHRS, CDR2 YFSETQ. The CDR3 runs 17 residues. The DNA for the CDR3 is TGCGCCAGCAGTACCGGGACAGGGAAGGGGACCTTCTATGGCTACACCTTC. Its translation is CASSTGTGKGTFYGYTF.

The V gene is TRBV2, the J gene TRBJ1-6, with a tentative D call TRBD1 (5 bases). The CDR3 runs to 16 residues. From germline, CDR1 is SNHLY and CDR2 FYNNEI. V lost 7 bases to trimming and J lost 4 bases, with 17 bases between them. The CDR3 DNA sequence: TGTGCCAGCACCGATAGACAGATTGCTTATAATTCACCCCTCCACTTT. This gives the protein CASTDRQIAYNSPLHF.

V is TRBV7-3 and J is TRBJ2-1; 10 bases line up with TRBD2. The CDR3 consists of 16 residues. The V and J ends lost 4 bases and 2 bases, in that order; junction bases with no gene match: 5. CDR1 is SGHTA and CDR2 is FQGTGA in the germline V gene. CDR3 sequence reads: CASSSKGTSAYNEQFF. CDR3 bases: TGTGCCAGCAGCTCTAAAGGGACTAGCGCCTACAATGAGCAGTTCTTC.

The chain carries TRBV18 and TRBJ2-7, with D maybe TRBD1 (5 bases). Germline CDR1 and CDR2: KGHSH and LQKENI. The CDR3 contains 18 residues. V gave up 1 base and J gave up 0 bases, with 19 bases separating them. The CDR3 DNA follows: TGTGCCAGCTCACCACAAGGCCCTGGACAACAGATCTCCTACGAGCAGTACTTC. It translates to CASSPQGPGQQISYEQYF.